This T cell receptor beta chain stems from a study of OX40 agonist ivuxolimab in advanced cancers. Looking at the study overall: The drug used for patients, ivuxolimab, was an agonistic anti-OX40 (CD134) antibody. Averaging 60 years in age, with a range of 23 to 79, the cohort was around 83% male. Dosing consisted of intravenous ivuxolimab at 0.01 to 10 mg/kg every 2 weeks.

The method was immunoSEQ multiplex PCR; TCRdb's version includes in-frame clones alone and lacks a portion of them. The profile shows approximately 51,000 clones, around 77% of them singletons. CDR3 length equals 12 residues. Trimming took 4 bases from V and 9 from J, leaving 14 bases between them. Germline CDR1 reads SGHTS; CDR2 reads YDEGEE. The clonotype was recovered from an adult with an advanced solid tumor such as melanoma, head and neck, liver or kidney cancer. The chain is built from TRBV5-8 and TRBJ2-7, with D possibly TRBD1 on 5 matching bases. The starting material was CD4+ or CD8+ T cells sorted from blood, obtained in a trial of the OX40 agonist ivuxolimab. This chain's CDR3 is CASSPVTGSQYF. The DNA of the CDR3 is TGTGCCAGCAGCCCGGTAACAGGCTCGCAGTACTTC. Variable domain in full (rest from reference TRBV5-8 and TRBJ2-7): EAGVTQSPTHLIKTRGQQATLRCSPISGHTSVYWYQQALGLGLQFLLWYDEGEERNRGNFPPRFSGRQFPNYSSELNVNALELEDSALYLCASSPVTGSQYFGPGTRLTVT.